The clone carrying this T cell receptor beta chain occurred many times. This entry comes from a study of blood T cell repertoires in COVID-19. Study overall: Sites across the United States, Italy and Spain contributed samples from acute and convalescent COVID-19. T cells, B-cell-depleted T cells, or PBMCs supplied cDNA or gDNA.

Trimming at V came to 2 bases and at J to 4 bases, leaving 4 bases not matched to a gene. Germline values: CDR1 MDHEN, CDR2 SYDVKM. This CDR3 is 14 amino acids long. During active infection, Seattle patients enrolled and were then monitored through disease. Study processing details: Reference gene primer amplification in the assay estimated nucleated cell counts. Only in-frame clones appear in the TCRdb table, and some are missing; sequencing was by immunoSEQ multiplex PCR. The DNA gave D and trimming, while V, J and clone size come from that table. The table records fewer than 350,000 clones, 70% to 90% of them present only once.

The chain carries TRBV28 and TRBJ2-7; 8 positions agree with TRBD1. Sample: peripheral blood. The TCR sequence derives from a woman aged 30 to 39 with COVID-19, enrolled during active disease. In DNA form, the CDR3 reads TGTGCCAGCAGTTTAACCCAGGGGGCTTACGAGCAGTACTTC. Residues: CASSLTQGAYEQYF.